These 32 T cell receptor beta chains were sequenced from one sample in a study of technical replicates of blood from several donors (dated by TCRdb to the late 2010s). Preparation of the library involved the immunoSEQ multiplex PCR assay. The table was pulled from immuneACCESS by TCRdb, which kept in-frame rearrangements only. Such tables lose some clones; where checked, under half of the loss comes from unresolved V genes, and the rest has no known cause. In this sample the table shows tens of thousands of clones, roughly 91% of which occur a single time. The ten largest clones represent under 0.45% of the sample. Source material: T cells isolated from PBMCs. These receptors were collected from a human donor in good health. Some clones in this sample may be carry-over from other donors' samples.

The chain employs TRBV30 and TRBJ2-3; 7 bases match TRBD2. Germline lookup yields CDR1 GTSNPN and CDR2 SVGIG (reference sequence). The CDR3 is 15 residues long. J gave up 6 bases and V 0 bases, and 9 bases lay outside the gene matches. The CDR3 nucleotides read TGTGCCTGGAGTGTAGGCCTAGCGGCTGAGGATACGCAGTATTTT. It codes for CAWSVGLAAEDTQYF.

This chain links TRBV11-2 with TRBJ2-3; unclear D gene. Trimming shortened V by 8 bases and J by 2 bases, and 8 bases separated the two germline ends. The CDR3 spans 12 residues. CDR1 and CDR2 (germline): SGHAT, FQNNGV. CDR3 amino acids: CASRLYTDTQYF. In DNA, the CDR3 is TGTGCCAGCCGGTTATACACAGATACGCAGTATTTT. Complete variable domain (other parts from reference TRBV11-2 and TRBJ2-3): EAGVAQSPRYKIIEKRQSVAFWCNPISGHATLYWYQQILGQGPKLLIQFQNNGVVDDSQLPKDRFSAERLKGVDSTLKIQPAKLEDSAVYLCASRLYTDTQYFGPGTRLTVL.

The V gene is TRBV2, the J gene TRBJ2-1; a weak D match, TRBD2 (5 bases). The CDR3 consists of 14 residues. With 8 bases removed from V and 1 base from J, the gap between germline ends came to 12 bases. CDR1 is SNHLY, CDR2 FYNNEI, per germline. The CDR3 nucleotides are TGTGCCAGCGCCAGAGAGGGATCCTACAATGAGCAGTTCTTC. Translating it yields CASAREGSYNEQFF. The whole variable domain, filled in from reference TRBV2 and TRBJ2-1, reads EPEVTQTPSHQVTQMGQEVILRCVPISNHLYFYWYRQILGQKVEFLVSFYNNEISEKSEIFDDQFSVERPDGSNFTLKIRSTKLEDSAMYFCASAREGSYNEQFFGPGTRLTVL.

This chain links TRBV28 with TRBJ2-7, with 14 nucleotides matching TRBD2. The germline V gene has CDR1 MDHEN and CDR2 SYDVKM. The CDR3 covers 16 residues. CDR3 amino acids: CAATSGGASPRNEQYF. The CDR3 DNA follows: TGTGCAGCGACTAGCGGGGGGGCCTCTCCTAGAAACGAGCAGTACTTC.

This clone was picked up a small number of times. The rearrangement uses TRBV7-6 and TRBJ1-1; D is unclear. V was cut by 8 bases and J by 1 base, with 11 bases left in between. The CDR3 is 13 residues long. Germline CDR1 reads SGHVS; CDR2 reads FNYEAQ. The chain's CDR3 is CASSTRPNTEAFF. The CDR3 nucleotides read TGTGCCAGCTCCACTAGGCCGAACACTGAAGCTTTCTTT.

The gene calls are TRBV6-5 and TRBJ2-7; possible D gene TRBD2, 5 bases. The V gene lost 5 bases and the J gene lost 1 base, with 12 bases spanning the gap. Germline CDR1 MNHEY, CDR2 SVGAGI. This CDR3 region has 14 residues. The CDR3 DNA sequence: TGTGCCAGCAGTCTTTCTAGAGGGTCCTACGAGCAGTACTTC. This translates into CASSLSRGSYEQYF.

The chain links TRBV28 to TRBJ1-2, with 7 bases fitting TRBD1. The CDR3 length is 16 residues. V shed 4 bases, J shed 2 bases, and the junction held 10 bases outside the gene matches. The germline V gene encodes CDR1 MDHEN and CDR2 SYDVKM. This CDR3 reads CASSSPGVQGNYGYTF. In DNA, the CDR3 is TGTGCCAGCAGTTCCCCCGGAGTACAGGGGAACTATGGCTACACCTTC.

The V and J genes are TRBV6-5 and TRBJ1-1; unclear D gene. The CDR3 runs 15 residues. V lost 4 bases and J 0 bases, leaving 12 bases between the germline ends. Per the germline V gene, CDR1 is MNHEY and CDR2 is SVGAGI. CDR3 DNA sequence: TGTGCCAGCAGTTCCCGAGGCGCCATGAACACTGAAGCTTTCTTT. This encodes CASSSRGAMNTEAFF.

The chain combines TRBV2 with TRBJ2-5; 7 positions match TRBD2. Trimming took 5 bases from V and 11 from J; bases not matched to a gene: 5. In germline, CDR1 is SNHLY, CDR2 FYNNEI. CDR3 size: 11 residues. CDR3 loop: CASSYSGRQYF. The CDR3 DNA is TGTGCCAGCAGTTATAGCGGGCGTCAGTACTTC.

The J gene is TRBJ2-6, the V gene TRBV19; 11 nucleotides align to TRBD2. After removal of 9 bases from V and 4 bases from J, the junction contained 5 bases not matched to a gene. The CDR3 sequence is 15 residues long. Germline CDR1 and CDR2: LNHDA and SQIVND (reference sequence). CDR3 DNA sequence: TGTGCCAGCCAACTAGCGGGGGTGGGGGCCAACGTCCTGACTTTC. Translating it yields CASQLAGVGANVLTF.

This chain links TRBV2 with TRBJ2-7, with D uncertain. V lost 5 bases and J 5 bases, leaving 16 bases between the germline ends. The CDR3 covers 14 residues. The germline gives CDR1 SNHLY, CDR2 FYNNEI. DNA for the CDR3: TGTGCCAGCAGTAAGTTAGCTAGTATCAACGAGCAGTACTTC. Its translation is CASSKLASINEQYF.

This clone has just one count. The chain carries TRBV19 and TRBJ2-6; D not certain. The V and J ends lost 3 bases and 6 bases respectively, with 12 bases between them. Germline V gives CDR1 LNHDA, CDR2 SQIVND (reference sequence). This CDR3 contains 15 residues. CDR3 in DNA: TGTGCCAGTAGTATGGGCCAGGCCAAGGCCAACGTCCTGACTTTC. Its translation is CASSMGQAKANVLTF.

The V call is TRBV2, the J call TRBJ1-6, with D hard to call. CDR3 length: 15 residues. Germline CDR1 is SNHLY and CDR2 is FYNNEI. V lost 6 bases to trimming and J lost 5 bases, with 14 bases between them. The CDR3 region is CASRRSFEDNSPLHF. As DNA, the CDR3 is TGTGCCAGCAGAAGATCCTTTGAGGATAATTCACCCCTCCACTTT.

This chain uses TRBV5-1 with TRBJ2-1; TRBD2 aligns across 8 bases. V shed 3 bases and J 7 bases; nucleotides not matched to a gene: 6. CDR3 length: 14 residues. The germline V gene has CDR1 SGHRS and CDR2 YFSETQ. DNA of the CDR3: TGCGCCAGCAGCTCCCGGGGGGGAGCTAATGAGCAGTTCTTC. It codes for CASSSRGGANEQFF.

V gene TRBV4-1 combines with J gene TRBJ2-2, with D perhaps matching TRBD2 (6 bases). V shed 2 bases and J shed 6 bases, with 16 bases lying between them. The CDR3 is 16 residues long. Germline CDR1 and CDR2: MGHRA and YSYEKL. The CDR3 here is CASSQIGRGWPGELFF. CDR3 bases: TGCGCCAGCAGCCAAATAGGGCGGGGTTGGCCCGGGGAGCTGTTTTTT.

This chain uses TRBV6-4 with TRBJ2-5, with D unresolved. The CDR3 consists of 15 residues. CDR1 and CDR2 (germline): MRHNA, SNTAGT. Trimming left V 0 bases short and J 2 bases short, with 10 bases between. CDR3 bases: TGTGCCAGCAGTGACTCGAGTGGCGGACAAGAGACCCAGTACTTC. This codes for CASSDSSGGQETQYF.

The genes are TRBV30 and TRBJ1-3, with D possibly matching TRBD1 (5 bases). The CDR3 is made up of 14 amino acids. Germline CDR1 and CDR2: GTSNPN and SVGIG (reference sequence). Deletions cut 7 bases from V and 0 bases from J, with 13 bases between. The CDR3 DNA reads TGTGCCTACCCCACAGGCGGCTCTGGAAACACCATATATTTT. Translation gives CAYPTGGSGNTIYF.

CDR3 DNA sequence: TGCGCCAGCAGCTTGGCGCAGGTGGGGACTAGCGGGAGCTGGTACTACGAGCAGTACTTC. This translates into CASSLAQVGTSGSWYYEQYF. This chain joins TRBV5-1 and TRBJ2-7; 14 bases are shared with TRBD2. Looked up from germline, CDR1 is SGHRS and CDR2 is YFSETQ. The V and J ends lost 0 bases and 3 bases, in that order; junction bases with no gene match: 14. The CDR3 is made up of 20 amino acids.

CDR3 sequence: CASSLVLAGGSFGETQYF. DNA for the CDR3: TGCGCCAGCAGCTTGGTTCTAGCGGGAGGGTCCTTTGGGGAGACCCAGTACTTC. The J gene is TRBJ2-5, the V gene TRBV5-1; the match to TRBD2 covers 12 bases. The germline CDR1 and CDR2 sequences are SGHRS and YFSETQ. V lost 0 bases, J lost 5 bases, and 11 bases stayed unmatched. This CDR3 contains 18 residues.

The rearrangement links TRBV12-5 to TRBJ2-5, with 9 positions matching TRBD1. Germline CDR1 and CDR2: LGHNT and FRNRAP. V dropped 4 bases and J dropped 3; count of bases not matched to a gene: 0. This CDR3 is built from 13 residues. CDR3 in DNA: TGTGCTAGTGGTTGGACAGGGGAAGAGACCCAGTACTTC. This encodes CASGWTGEETQYF.

J is TRBJ2-1 and V is TRBV5-4; the D is unclear. The germline CDR1 and CDR2 sequences are SGHNT and YYREEE (reference sequence). Trimming stripped 0 bases from V and 6 bases from J, with 13 bases between. This CDR3 region has 15 residues. DNA for the CDR3: TGTGCCAGCAGCTTGGATATGGGCCGGTTCAATGAGCAGTTCTTC. Its protein product is CASSLDMGRFNEQFF.

The chain has TRBV7-6 and TRBJ2-5; 8 bases are a match to TRBD1. The CDR3 loop spans 18 amino acids. CDR1 and CDR2 (germline): SGHVS, FNYEAQ. J lost 4 bases, V lost 4 bases, and 17 bases had no gene match. In nucleotides, the CDR3 is TGTGCCAGCAGCTCAGGACAGGGTCGAATGGACAATACAGAGACCCAGTACTTC. It encodes CASSSGQGRMDNTETQYF. The full variable domain, rest sourced from reference TRBV7-6 and TRBJ2-5, is GAGVSQSPRYKVTKRGQDVALRCDPISGHVSLYWYRQALGQGPEFLTYFNYEAQQDKSGLPNDRFSAERPEGSISTLTIQRTEQRDSAMYRCASSSGQGRMDNTETQYFGPGTRLLVL.

This clone was counted a single time. The chain uses TRBV19 and TRBJ2-7; tentative D call: TRBD2 (7 bases). CDR3 length: 18 residues. CDR1 and CDR2 from the germline V gene are LNHDA and SQIVND (reference sequence). Trimming removed 3 bases at V and 1 base at J, with 22 bases between. CDR3 DNA: TGTGCCAGTAGTATTAGGCACGCGGGGGCTAGCGCATCCTACGAGCAGTACTTC. The encoded protein is CASSIRHAGASASYEQYF.

The V gene is TRBV7-9, the J gene TRBJ1-1; D may be TRBD1 (6 bases). The germline CDR1 and CDR2 sequences are SEHNR and FQNEAQ (reference sequence). This CDR3 region has 15 residues. The ends were cut back, 4 bases at V and 3 bases at J, with 15 bases in the middle. CDR3 loop: CASSSGGGPDTEAFF. The DNA for the CDR3 is TGTGCCAGCAGCTCCGGCGGGGGGCCGGACACTGAAGCTTTCTTT.

The chain uses TRBV25-1 and TRBJ2-5; D is unclear. The end of the DNA fits TRBJ2-7 better, so the J call may be wrong. The CDR3 contains 12 residues. Germline V gene lookup returns CDR1 MGHDK and CDR2 SYGVNS. The CDR3 DNA follows: TGTGCCAGCAGTGATATGATGTACGAGCAGTACTTC. This gives the protein CASSDMMYEQYF.

CDR3 in amino acids: CASSLAIREAFF. CDR3 sequence (DNA): TGTGCCAGCAGCTTAGCAATCAGAGAAGCTTTCTTT. The chain has TRBV7-9 and TRBJ1-1; D gene unclear. The CDR3 runs to 12 residues. Trimming pared 0 bases from V and 8 bases from J, leaving 7 bases between. Germline V CDR1 and CDR2: SEHNR, FQNEAQ (reference sequence). The full variable domain, its missing parts supplied by reference TRBV7-9 and TRBJ1-1, is DTGVSQNPRHKITKRGQNVTFRCDPISEHNRLYWYRQTLGQGPEFLTYFQNEAQLEKSRLLSDRFSAERPKGSFSTLEIQRTEQGDSAMYLCASSLAIREAFFGQGTRLTVV.

J is TRBJ2-3 and V is TRBV5-4, with 8 bases matching TRBD2. Germline V lookup: CDR1 SGHNT, CDR2 YYREEE (reference sequence). The CDR3 runs 17 residues. The J segment lost 3 bases and the V segment lost 4 bases, leaving 13 bases of the junction unmatched. The CDR3: CASSPPAAGAMTDTQYF. In DNA form, the CDR3 reads TGTGCCAGCAGCCCCCCGGCAGCGGGAGCAATGACAGATACGCAGTATTTT.

The chain uses TRBV29-1 and TRBJ1-1; D not certain. The CDR3 contains 13 residues. Between the trimmed V and J ends, which lost 7 bases and 1 base, there was a span of 13 bases. Per germline, CDR1 SQVTM and CDR2 ANQGSEA. This CDR3 is CSALVDKNTEAFF. The DNA of the CDR3 is TGCAGCGCCCTTGTAGATAAGAACACTGAAGCTTTCTTT.

The chain couples TRBV7-3 to TRBJ2-1; possibly TRBD2 for D (6 bases). Trimming stripped 3 bases from V and 5 bases from J, with 14 bases between. The CDR3 totals 15 residues. Germline CDR1 and CDR2: SGHTA and FQGTGA. This CDR3 is CASSFGGRRDNEQFF. CDR3 sequence (DNA): TGTGCCAGCAGCTTCGGGGGTAGGAGGGACAATGAGCAGTTCTTC.

This chain joins TRBV19 and TRBJ2-1; 8 bases agree with TRBD1. CDR1 is LNHDA and CDR2 is SQIVND in the germline V gene (reference sequence). V lost 2 bases to trimming and J lost 5 bases; unmatched junction nucleotides: 2. There are 14 residues in the CDR3. CDR3 region: CASSIRQGNNEQFF. CDR3 DNA sequence: TGTGCCAGTAGTATACGACAGGGGAACAATGAGCAGTTCTTC.

This chain joins TRBV15 and TRBJ2-1; 11 bases are shared with TRBD2. J was trimmed by 5 bases and V by 5 bases; bases with no gene match: 2. Germline loops: CDR1 LNHNV, CDR2 YYDKDF (reference sequence). CDR3 length: 14 residues. CDR3 protein: CATSGTSGNNEQFF. DNA for the CDR3: TGTGCCACCAGCGGGACTAGCGGAAACAATGAGCAGTTCTTC. Full variable domain (remainder filled in from reference TRBV15 and TRBJ2-1): DAMVIQNPRYQVTQFGKPVTLSCSQTLNHNVMYWYQQKSSQAPKLLFHYYDKDFNNEADTPDNFQSRRPNTSFCFLDIRSPGLGDTAMYLCATSGTSGNNEQFFGPGTRLTVL.

This sequence joins TRBV30 and TRBJ1-2; 7 positions agree with TRBD1. The V and J ends lost 2 bases and 4 bases, in that order; junction bases with no gene match: 10. Germline V gene lookup returns CDR1 GTSNPN and CDR2 SVGIG (reference sequence). The CDR3 has 15 amino acids. Here the CDR3 reads CAWSPDRAISYGYTF. The CDR3, as DNA: TGTGCCTGGAGTCCCGACAGGGCCATTTCCTATGGCTACACCTTC.